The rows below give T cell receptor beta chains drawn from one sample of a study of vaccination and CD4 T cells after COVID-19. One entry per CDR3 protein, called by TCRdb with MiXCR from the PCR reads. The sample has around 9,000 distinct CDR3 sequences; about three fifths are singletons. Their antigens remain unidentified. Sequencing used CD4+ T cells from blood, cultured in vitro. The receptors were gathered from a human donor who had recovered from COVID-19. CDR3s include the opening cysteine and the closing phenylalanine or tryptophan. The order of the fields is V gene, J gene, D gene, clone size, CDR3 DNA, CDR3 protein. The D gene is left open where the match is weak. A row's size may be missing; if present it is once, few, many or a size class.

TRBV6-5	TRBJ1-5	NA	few	TGTGCCAGCAGTTACTCGGGGGGTATTCAGCCCCAGCATTTT	CASSYSGGIQPQHF
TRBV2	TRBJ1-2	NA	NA	TGTGCCAGCAGTGTTGACGGGGTGGGTGGCTACACCTTC	CASSVDGVGGYTF
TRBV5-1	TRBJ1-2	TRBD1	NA	TGCGCCAGCAGCTCCGGGACAGGGGACTATGGCTACACCTTC	CASSSGTGDYGYTF
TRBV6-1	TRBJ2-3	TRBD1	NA	TGTGCCAGCAGGCAACCGGGACAGGGATCGAGGGCAGATACGCAGTATTTT	CASRQPGQGSRADTQYF
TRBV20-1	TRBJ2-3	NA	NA	TGCAGTGCTAGAACGCCGAGCACAGATACGCAGTATTTT	CSARTPSTDTQYF
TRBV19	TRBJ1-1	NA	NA	TGTGCCAGTAGTCCCCTTCGGTCAGGGAGGCTTATGAACACTGAAGCTTTCTTT	CASSPLRSGRLMNTEAFF
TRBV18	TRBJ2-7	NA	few	TGTGCCAGCTCACCACCGTCTATAGGGGTATGGGAGCAGTACTTT	CASSPPSIGVWEQYF
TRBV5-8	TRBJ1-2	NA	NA	TGTGCCAGCAGCTCTTTAGACGGAGCTAACTATGGCTACACCTTC	CASSSLDGANYGYTF
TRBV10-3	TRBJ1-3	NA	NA	TGTGCCATCAGTGGAAACAGGGGAAACACCATATATTTT	CAISGNRGNTIYF
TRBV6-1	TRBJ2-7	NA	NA	TGTGCCTCCGAAGGCGGCAGGGTGGCGTACGAGCAGTACTTC	CASEGGRVAYEQYF
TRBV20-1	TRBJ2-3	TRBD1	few	TGCAGTGCCCAAGGACAGGGTAGCACAGATACGCAGTATTTT	CSAQGQGSTDTQYF
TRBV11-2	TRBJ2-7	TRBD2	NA	TGTGCCAGCAGCGATCTAGGGTCTAGCGGGAGGGCCTTTTACGAGCAGTACTTC	CASSDLGSSGRAFYEQYF
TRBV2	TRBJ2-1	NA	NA	TGTGCCAGCAGTGAAGCGCTGTTTGGTGTTACGCACGAGCAGTTCTTC	CASSEALFGVTHEQFF
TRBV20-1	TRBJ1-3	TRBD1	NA	TGCAGTGCCCCGGGACAGGGTCCCTCCTCTGGAAACACCATATATTTT	CSAPGQGPSSGNTIYF
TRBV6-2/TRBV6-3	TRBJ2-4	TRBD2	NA	TGTGCCAGCAGTTACTCGACTAGCGGCATTCAGTACTTC	CASSYSTSGIQYF
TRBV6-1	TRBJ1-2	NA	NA	TGTGCCAGCAGTATTGACAATAACTATGGCTACACCTTC	CASSIDNNYGYTF
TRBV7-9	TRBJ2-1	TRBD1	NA	TGTGCCAGCAGCCTCAGGACCGGGACAGGGGGCGGGAATGAGCAGTTCTTC	CASSLRTGTGGGNEQFF
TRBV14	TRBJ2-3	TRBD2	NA	TGTGCCAGCAGCCCAGGACTAGCGGGGGGGACAGATACGCAGTATTTT	CASSPGLAGGTDTQYF
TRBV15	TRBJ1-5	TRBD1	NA	TGTGCCACCAGCAGAGACCAAAACACAGGGGGCGGCCAGCCCCAGCATTTT	CATSRDQNTGGGQPQHF
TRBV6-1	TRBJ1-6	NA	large	TGTGCCAGCACCGACCCATATCGTAATTCACCCCTCCACTTT	CASTDPYRNSPLHF
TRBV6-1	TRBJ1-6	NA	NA	TGTGCCAGCAGTGAACTTCCACCCCTCCACTTT	CASSELPPLHF
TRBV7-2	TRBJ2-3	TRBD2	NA	TGTGCCAGCAGCCTATCCCCCATGGTAGCGGGGGGTACGACAGATACGCAGTATTTT	CASSLSPMVAGGTTDTQYF
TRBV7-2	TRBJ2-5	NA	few	TGTGCCAGCAGCTTATGGGGGGCGGGAGAGACCCAGTACTTC	CASSLWGAGETQYF
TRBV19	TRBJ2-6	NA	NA	TGTGCCAGTAGTACCGACCGACAGGTCCTAAGCTCTGGGGCCAACGTCCTGACTTTC	CASSTDRQVLSSGANVLTF
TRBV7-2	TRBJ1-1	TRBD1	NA	TGTGCCAGCAGCTCAACAGGGGGGGGACGGACTGAAGCTTTCTTT	CASSSTGGGRTEAFF
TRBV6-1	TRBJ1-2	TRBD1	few	TGTGCCAGCAGAACAACGGACAGGGGGTATGGCTACACCTTT	CASRTTDRGYGYTF
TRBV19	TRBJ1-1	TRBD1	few	TGTGCCAGTAGTATGGACAGGTGGCAGCCGAACACTGAAGCTTTCTTT	CASSMDRWQPNTEAFF
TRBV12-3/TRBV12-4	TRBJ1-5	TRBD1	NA	TGTGCCAGCAGTTTGACAGGGGGAATCAATCAGCCCCAGCATTTT	CASSLTGGINQPQHF
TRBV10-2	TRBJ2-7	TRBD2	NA	TGCGCCAGCAGTGATACTAGCGGGGGGAGCTCCTACGAGCAGTACTTC	CASSDTSGGSSYEQYF
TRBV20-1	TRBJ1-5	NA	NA	TGCAGTGCGGGGTCCAGTAATCAGCCCCAGCATTTT	CSAGSSNQPQHF
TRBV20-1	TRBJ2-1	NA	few	TGCAGTGCCCGCCAGCCTGGCGTGGGGTATGAGCAGTTCTTC	CSARQPGVGYEQFF
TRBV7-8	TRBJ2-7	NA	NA	TGTGCCAGCAGCACGGGACAGCCGGGGGGCGAGCAGTACTTC	CASSTGQPGGEQYF
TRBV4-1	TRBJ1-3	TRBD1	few	TGCGCCAGCAGCCACGGACAGGGAACTGGAAACACCATATATTTT	CASSHGQGTGNTIYF
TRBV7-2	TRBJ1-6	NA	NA	TGTGCCAGCAGCTTCGGGGGTTGGTCCTATAATTCACCCCTCCACTTT	CASSFGGWSYNSPLHF
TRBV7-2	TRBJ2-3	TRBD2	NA	TGTGCCAGCAGCGTAGGACCTGGCGGGGGGGCAGATACGCAGTATTTT	CASSVGPGGGADTQYF
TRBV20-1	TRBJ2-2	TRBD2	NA	TGCAGTGCTAGAGTGGGGGGAGGGGAGACCGGGGAGCTGTTTTTT	CSARVGGGETGELFF
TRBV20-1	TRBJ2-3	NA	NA	TGCAGTGCCCGGAACTTCAGGGCTAACACAGATACGCAGTATTTT	CSARNFRANTDTQYF
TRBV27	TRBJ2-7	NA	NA	TGTGCCAGCAGGACAACAGGATCCCCCTCCTACGAGCAGTACTTC	CASRTTGSPSYEQYF
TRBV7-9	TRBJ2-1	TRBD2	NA	TGTGCCAGCAGAGGCTTGAGACTAGCGAGCAATGAGCAGTTCTTC	CASRGLRLASNEQFF
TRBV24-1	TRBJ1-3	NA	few	TGTGCCACCAGTGATTTGCGGGGGAACACCATATATTTT	CATSDLRGNTIYF
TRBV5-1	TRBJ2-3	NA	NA	TGCGCCAGCAGCCTCCAGGACGGGAGCAGGGATACGCAGTATTTT	CASSLQDGSRDTQYF
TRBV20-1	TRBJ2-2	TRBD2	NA	TGCAGTGCAAGGACTAGCGGGACGACCGGGGAGCTGTTTTTT	CSARTSGTTGELFF
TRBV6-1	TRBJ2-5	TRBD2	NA	TGTGCCAGCACTCGAAGCGGGGGGCCCCAAGAGACCCAGTACTTC	CASTRSGGPQETQYF
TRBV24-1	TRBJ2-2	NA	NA	TGTGCCACCAGTGCGAGACGTACTGCGAACACCGGGGAGCTGTTTTTT	CATSARRTANTGELFF
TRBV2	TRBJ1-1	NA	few	TGTGCCAGCAGTGATCCAGGAGAGGGCGGGACTGAAGCTTTCTTT	CASSDPGEGGTEAFF
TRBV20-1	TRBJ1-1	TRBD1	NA	TGCAGTGCTCTCGACGTAAAAACAGGGGCGAGCACTGAAGCTTTCTTT	CSALDVKTGASTEAFF
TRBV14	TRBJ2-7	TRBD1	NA	TGTGCCAGCAGCTTTCACAGGGGGGAGTCCGAGCAGTACTTC	CASSFHRGESEQYF